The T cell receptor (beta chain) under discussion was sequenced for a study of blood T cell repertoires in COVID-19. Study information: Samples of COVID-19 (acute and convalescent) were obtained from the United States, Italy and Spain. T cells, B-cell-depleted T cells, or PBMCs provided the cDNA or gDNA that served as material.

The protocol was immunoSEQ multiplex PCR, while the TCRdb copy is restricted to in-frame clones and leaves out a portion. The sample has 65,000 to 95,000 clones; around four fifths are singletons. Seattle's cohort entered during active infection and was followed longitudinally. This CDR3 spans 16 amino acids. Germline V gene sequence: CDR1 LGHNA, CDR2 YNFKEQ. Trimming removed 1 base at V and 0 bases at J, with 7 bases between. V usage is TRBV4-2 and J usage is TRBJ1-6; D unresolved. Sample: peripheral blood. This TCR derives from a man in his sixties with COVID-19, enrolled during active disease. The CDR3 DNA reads TGTGCCAGCAGCCAAGGGGCAAGCTCCTATAATTCACCCCTCCACTTT. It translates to CASSQGASSYNSPLHF.